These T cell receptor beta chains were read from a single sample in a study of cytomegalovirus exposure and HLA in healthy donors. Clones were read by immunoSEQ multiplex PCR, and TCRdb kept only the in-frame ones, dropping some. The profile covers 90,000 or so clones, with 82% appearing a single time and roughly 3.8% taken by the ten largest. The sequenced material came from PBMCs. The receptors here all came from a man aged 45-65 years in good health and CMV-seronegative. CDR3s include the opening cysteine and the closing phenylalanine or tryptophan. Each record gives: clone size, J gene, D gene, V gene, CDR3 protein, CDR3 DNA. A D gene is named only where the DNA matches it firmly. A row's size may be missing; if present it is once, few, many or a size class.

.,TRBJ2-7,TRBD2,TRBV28,CASSVTSGRAGEYF,TGTGCCAGCAGTGTGACTAGCGGGAGGGCCGGTGAGTACTTC
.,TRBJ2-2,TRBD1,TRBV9,CASSVGPGTGWTGELFF,TGTGCCAGCAGCGTGGGACCCGGGACAGGGTGGACCGGGGAGCTGTTTTTT
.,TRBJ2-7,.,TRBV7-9,CSSSFGTFYEQYF,TGTTCCAGCAGCTTCGGGACTTTCTACGAGCAGTACTTC
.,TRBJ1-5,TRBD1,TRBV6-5,CASSPQGGPQHF,TGTGCCAGCAGCCCCCAGGGGGGGCCCCAGCATTTT
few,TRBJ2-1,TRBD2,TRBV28,CASTSYIAGVGNEQFF,TGTGCCAGCACCTCCTACATAGCGGGAGTCGGGAATGAGCAGTTCTTC
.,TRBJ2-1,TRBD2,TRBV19,CASSLTSGRFSYNEQFF,TGTGCCAGTAGTCTTACTAGCGGGAGATTTTCCTACAATGAGCAGTTCTTC
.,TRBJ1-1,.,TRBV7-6,CASSLDAGTEAFF,TGTGCCAGCAGCTTAGATGCCGGCACTGAAGCTTTCTTT
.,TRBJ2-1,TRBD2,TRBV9,CASSPATAGDEQFF,TGTGCCAGCAGCCCGGCTACGGCGGGAGATGAGCAGTTCTTC
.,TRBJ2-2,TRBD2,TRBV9,CASSPKRGASYTGELFF,TGTGCCAGCAGCCCCAAGCGGGGGGCTTCGTACACCGGGGAGCTGTTTTTT
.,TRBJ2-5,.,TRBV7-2,CASSPYGSGQETQYF,TGTGCCAGCAGCCCTTACGGGAGCGGGCAAGAGACCCAGTACTTC
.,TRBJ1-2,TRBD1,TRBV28,CASSTGQLSNYGYTF,TGTGCCAGCAGTACGGGACAGCTCAGTAACTATGGCTACACCTTC
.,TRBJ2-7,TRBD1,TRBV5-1,CASSPRFDRVREQYF,TGCGCCAGCAGCCCCCGGTTCGACAGGGTTCGGGAGCAGTACTTC
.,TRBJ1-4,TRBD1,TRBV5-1,CASSLQGVGNEKLFF,TGCGCCAGCAGCCTGCAGGGGGTCGGGAATGAAAAACTGTTTTTT
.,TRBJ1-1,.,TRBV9,CASSVENRVGAEAFF,TGTGCCAGCAGCGTAGAAAACCGGGTCGGGGCTGAAGCTTTCTTT
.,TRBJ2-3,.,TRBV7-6,CASSFTLGPTDTQYF,TGTGCCAGCAGCTTTACTTTGGGGCCCACAGATACGCAGTATTTT
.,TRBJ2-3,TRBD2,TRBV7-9,CASSFRGADTQYF,TGTGCCAGCAGCTTTCGGGGGGCAGATACGCAGTATTTT
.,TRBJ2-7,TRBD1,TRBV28,CASTPGTGGYEQYF,TGTGCCAGCACCCCCGGGACAGGGGGCTACGAGCAGTACTTC
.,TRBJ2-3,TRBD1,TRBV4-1,CASSPQGGTDTQYF,TGCGCCAGCAGCCCCCAGGGGGGCACAGATACGCAGTATTTT
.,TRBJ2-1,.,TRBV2,CASRAEVGFGQFF,TGTGCCAGCAGAGCGGAGGTCGGTTTTGGGCAGTTCTTC
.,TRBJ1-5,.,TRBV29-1,CSVGRGNNQPQHF,TGCAGCGTTGGAAGAGGTAACAATCAGCCCCAGCATTTT
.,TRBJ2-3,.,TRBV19,CASSPRNRDTDTQYF,TGTGCCAGTAGTCCCAGGAACAGGGACACAGATACGCAGTATTTT
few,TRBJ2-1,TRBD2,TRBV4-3,CASSQDRGGNYNEQFF,TGCGCCAGCAGCCAAGATCGGGGAGGGAACTACAATGAGCAGTTCTTC
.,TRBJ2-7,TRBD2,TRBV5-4,CASSLTSGRVKDEQYF,TGTGCCAGCAGCTTGACTAGCGGGAGGGTAAAGGACGAGCAGTACTTC
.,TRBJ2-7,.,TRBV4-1,CASSQVTTGRLEQYF,TGCGCCAGCAGCCAAGTGACTACTGGAAGACTCGAGCAGTACTTC
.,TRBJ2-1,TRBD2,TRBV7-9,CASSSFGTSGDYNEQFF,TGTGCCAGCAGCTCCTTCGGGACTAGCGGTGACTACAATGAGCAGTTCTTC
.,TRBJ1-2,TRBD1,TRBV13,CASSLGQGVYGYTF,TGTGCCAGCAGCTTGGGACAGGGGGTCTATGGCTACACCTTC
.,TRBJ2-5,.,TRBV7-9,CASSVGFAGIQETQYF,TGTGCCAGCAGCGTGGGGTTTGCGGGGATTCAGGAGACCCAGTACTTC
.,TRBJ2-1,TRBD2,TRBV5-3,CARSLAKEKTSGDSYNEQFF,TGTGCCAGAAGCTTGGCCAAGGAAAAGACTAGCGGAGATTCCTACAATGAGCAGTTCTTC
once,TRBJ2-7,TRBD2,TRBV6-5,CASSLAGSYEQYF,TGTGCCAGCAGTTTAGCGGGGTCCTACGAGCAGTACTTC
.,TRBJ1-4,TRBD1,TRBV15,CATSRSQGVNEKLFF,TGTGCCACCAGCAGGTCACAGGGGGTTAATGAAAAACTGTTTTTT
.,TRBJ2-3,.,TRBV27,CASRTTKGTDTQYF,TGTGCCAGCAGGACTACCAAGGGCACAGATACGCAGTATTTT
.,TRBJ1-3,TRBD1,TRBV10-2,CASGTGGPSGNTIYF,TGCGCCAGCGGGACAGGGGGTCCCTCTGGAAACACCATATATTTT
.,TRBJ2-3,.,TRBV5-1,CASSTGSRDTQYF,TGCGCCAGCAGCACCGGGAGCCGGGATACGCAGTATTTT
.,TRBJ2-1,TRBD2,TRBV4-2,CASTRISGSSYNEQFF,TGTGCCAGCACCCGGATTAGCGGGAGCTCCTACAATGAGCAGTTCTTC
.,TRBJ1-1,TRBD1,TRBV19,CASSITGQGARAEAFF,TGTGCCAGTAGTATAACCGGGCAGGGGGCTAGGGCTGAAGCTTTCTTT
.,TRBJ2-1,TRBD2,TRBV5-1,CASTSGRAFGNEQFF,TGCGCCAGCACTAGCGGGAGGGCCTTCGGGAATGAGCAGTTCTTC
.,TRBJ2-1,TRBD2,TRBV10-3,CAISESLAGSNEQFF,TGTGCCATCAGTGAAAGCCTAGCGGGGTCCAATGAGCAGTTCTTC
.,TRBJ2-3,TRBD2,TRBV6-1,CASSEGLARRTDTQYF,TGTGCCAGCAGTGAAGGACTAGCTCGTCGAACAGATACGCAGTATTTT
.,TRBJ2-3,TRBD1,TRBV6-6,CASSNRGSTDTQYF,TGTGCCAGCAGTAACAGGGGTAGCACAGATACGCAGTATTTT
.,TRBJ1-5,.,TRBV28,CASSSRAGQPQHF,TGTGCCAGCAGTTCCAGGGCCGGCCAGCCCCAGCATTTT
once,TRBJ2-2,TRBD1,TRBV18,CASSPGRGLDTGELFF,TGTGCCAGCTCACCGGGAAGGGGGCTGGACACCGGGGAGCTGTTTTTT
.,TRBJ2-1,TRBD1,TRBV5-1,CASSPGAGTGFNNEQFF,TGCGCCAGCAGCCCAGGGGCCGGGACAGGGTTCAACAATGAGCAGTTCTTC
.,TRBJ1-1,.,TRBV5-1,CASSLGAGETTEAFF,TGCGCCAGCAGCTTAGGGGCAGGGGAGACCACTGAAGCTTTCTTT
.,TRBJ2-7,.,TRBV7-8,CASSLGAGSTYEQYF,TGTGCCAGCAGCTTAGGGGCGGGCAGTACCTACGAGCAGTACTTC
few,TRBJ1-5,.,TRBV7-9,CASSFGTGTSNQPQHF,TGTGCCAGCAGCTTCGGAACAGGGACCTCCAATCAGCCCCAGCATTTT
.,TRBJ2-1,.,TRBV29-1,CSVTGRETLNEQFF,TGCAGCGTTACAGGACGGGAGACCCTCAATGAGCAGTTCTTC